A selection of T cell receptor beta chains follows, all from one sample in a study of CD8 T cells in Susac syndrome. One entry per CDR3 protein, called by TCRdb with MiXCR from the immunoSEQ multiplex PCR reads. The repertoire consists of about 200,000 distinct CDR3 sequences, with 95% occurring once and the leading ten covering 0.082%. Sequencing used CD4+ T cells from PBMCs. All receptors come from a human donor with multiple sclerosis. Each CDR3 is given without its conserved first and last residue.

V	length	CDR3
TRBV30	10	AWSVLGIGYT
TRBV20-1	8	SADNTEAF
TRBV3-1	12	ASSQEGTGRSYT
TRBV6-5	13	ASRRQGAGDTEAF
TRBV9	13	ASSVGGQASHGYT
TRBV29-1	15	SVLPGTPLIGGTEAF
TRBV20-1	13	SARTSGGGPDTQY
TRBV27	15	ASSLALLGGVNSPLH
TRBV20-1	13	SASHQRGFQETQY
TRBV29-1	8	SVAQETQY
TRBV11-2	10	ASSGSLGTQY
TRBV19	14	ASSTGKIVGNQPQH
TRBV27	13	AGPSRVEGTGELF
TRBV9	13	ASSVQSRQQETQY
TRBV20-1	12	SARGRLAYNEQF
TRBV11-2	12	ASSLTGFYNEQF
TRBV10-3	11	AISAEGDYGYT
TRBV4-1	15	ASSLGLRGGAGNEQF
TRBV9	13	ASSATGDGTGELF
TRBV6-6	12	ASSKQGADTEAF
TRBV29-1	13	SVRQGAIGTYEQY
TRBV3-1	10	ASSQDAATQY
TRBV30	12	AWSLEIAKNIQY
TRBV18	13	ASSPLGGDQNEQY
TRBV30	9	AWGTGNGYT
TRBV7-6	13	ASSSPQSNQETQY
TRBV11-1	14	ASSPPPSGGENEQF
TRBV5-1	14	ASSLVLAGGPDTQY
TRBV2	12	ASSALFGSYEQY